This T cell receptor (beta chain) stems from a study of blood T cell repertoires in COVID-19. Generated by immunoSEQ multiplex PCR, the TCRdb table keeps only in-frame clones and is missing some. The sample carries more than 250,000 clones, over 80% recorded once. The CDR3 spans 17 residues. The junction had 10 bases not matched to a gene; V was cut back by 1 base and J by 4 bases. CDR1 SGHNT and CDR2 YENEEA come from the germline V gene. The chain recombines TRBV11-3 with TRBJ1-2; 9 bases are shared with TRBD1. Sequencing was done on a sample of peripheral blood. The source is a woman between 45 and 65 years old with COVID-19, enrolled during active disease. The CDR3 is CASSLGGRTGEIYGYTF. As DNA, the CDR3 is TGTGCCAGCAGCTTAGGAGGGAGGACAGGGGAGATCTATGGCTACACCTTC.